These 27 T cell receptor beta chains originate from one sample sequenced in a study of technical replicates of blood from several donors. Method: immunoSEQ multiplex PCR; TCRdb's copy keeps in-frame clones and lacks some. The sample holds fewer than 60,000 clones, 92% seen once. The sequencing input was PBMCs. These receptors were taken from a human donor in good health. Some clones in this sample may be carry-over from other donors' samples.

This clone has more than one count but fewer than ten. CDR3 nucleotide sequence: TGCGCCAGCAGCCAAACTCGGACAGGGGGCGCGACCGGGGAGCTGTTTTTT. Protein sequence: CASSQTRTGGATGELFF. The chain couples TRBV5-1 to TRBJ2-2, with 11 nucleotides matching TRBD1. Germline V gene lookup returns CDR1 SGHRS and CDR2 YFSETQ. The CDR3 loop spans 17 amino acids. V was clipped by 4 bases and J by 5 bases; unmatched bases: 10.

The chain links TRBV7-9 to TRBJ2-5; D remains ambiguous. Germline CDR1 and CDR2: SEHNR and FQNEAQ (reference sequence). Trimming removed 3 bases at V and 1 base at J, with 9 bases between. The CDR3 has 14 amino acids. CDR3 sequence reads: CASSFPQRQETQYF. In DNA form, the CDR3 reads TGTGCCAGCAGCTTCCCACAACGCCAAGAGACCCAGTACTTC. The full variable domain, with the rest looked up from reference TRBV7-9 and TRBJ2-5, is DTGVSQNPRHKITKRGQNVTFRCDPISEHNRLYWYRQTLGQGPEFLTYFQNEAQLEKSRLLSDRFSAERPKGSFSTLEIQRTEQGDSAMYLCASSFPQRQETQYFGPGTRLLVL.

J is TRBJ1-6 and V is TRBV7-2; TRBD1 matches 9 bases. The CDR3 sequence is 15 residues long. Germline V gene data show CDR1 as SGHTA and CDR2 as FQGNSA. V lost 5 bases and J lost 10; bases outside the gene matches: 9. The CDR3 nucleotides are TGTGCCAGCAGCCTCAGGACAGGGGTAAGCTCACCCCTCCACTTT. Translating it yields CASSLRTGVSSPLHF.

This chain uses TRBV9 with TRBJ1-6, with D unclear. Germline CDR1 is SGDLS and CDR2 is YYNGEE. Between the trimmed V and J ends, which lost 3 bases and 6 bases, there was a span of 7 bases. This CDR3 region has 13 residues. In DNA, the CDR3 is TGTGCCAGCAGCGCGAGGGTTAATTCACCCCTCCACTTT. This sequence encodes CASSARVNSPLHF.

Turning to this clone: In the same sample, other DNA sequences code for this CDR3. V gene TRBV7-6 combines with J gene TRBJ1-2, with 7 bases that match TRBD1. Germline CDR1 reads SGHVS; CDR2 reads FNYEAQ. After removal of 3 bases from V and 4 bases from J, the junction contained 2 bases not matched to a gene. The CDR3 consists of 13 residues. The DNA for the CDR3 is TGTGCCAGCAGCTTCGCAGGGGGCTATGGCTACACCTTC. It translates to CASSFAGGYGYTF.

This chain connects TRBV7-9 to TRBJ2-2, with D possibly matching TRBD1 (6 bases). Between the trimmed V and J ends, which lost 3 bases and 7 bases, there was a span of 15 bases. The germline V gene has CDR1 SEHNR and CDR2 FQNEAQ (reference sequence). The CDR3 has 15 residues. This chain's CDR3 is CASSFLEGGVGELFF. DNA for the CDR3: TGTGCCAGCAGCTTCTTGGAAGGGGGAGTCGGGGAGCTGTTTTTT.

In its sample, this clone was seen once. The rearrangement links TRBV4-3 to TRBJ2-7; 8 bases match TRBD2. The germline V gene has CDR1 LGHNA and CDR2 YSLEER. The trim removed 0 bases at V and 7 bases at J, leaving 8 bases unmatched. The CDR3 runs 15 residues. In DNA form, the CDR3 reads TGCGCCAGCAGCCAAGAGATCGGGAGGGCCCGGGAGCAGTACTTC. Amino acids: CASSQEIGRAREQYF.

The genes are TRBV6-5 and TRBJ1-1, with D unclear. Trimming cost V 6 bases and J 1 base, with 9 bases left between them. The CDR3 runs 13 residues. Germline V gene sequence: CDR1 MNHEY, CDR2 SVGAGI. Written as DNA, the CDR3 is TGTGCCAGCAGACCCACACCGAACACTGAAGCTTTCTTT. As protein: CASRPTPNTEAFF.

The V call is TRBV2, the J call TRBJ2-5; a weak D match, TRBD1 (6 bases). V was pared by 4 bases and J by 7 bases, with 13 bases between. The CDR3 is 13 amino acids. Per germline, CDR1 SNHLY and CDR2 FYNNEI. CDR3 protein: CASSVGQGLTQYF. The CDR3 DNA sequence: TGTGCCAGCAGTGTGGGGCAGGGGTTGACCCAGTACTTC.

Only one count was recorded for this clone. V gene TRBV7-9 combines with J gene TRBJ2-1, with a weak D call TRBD2 (6 bases). The CDR3 is 14 residues long. Germline assignment: CDR1 SEHNR and CDR2 FQNEAQ (reference sequence). The V end was cut by 5 bases, the J end by 5 bases, with 13 bases between. The CDR3 here is CASSPAGRHNEQFF. CDR3 sequence (DNA): TGTGCCAGCAGCCCCGCGGGGCGTCACAATGAGCAGTTCTTC.

This chain links TRBV7-2 with TRBJ2-5; tentatively, D is TRBD2 (6 bases). The CDR3 length is 16 residues. V was trimmed by 5 bases and J by 1 base, leaving 17 bases between them. The germline CDR1 and CDR2 sequences are SGHTA and FQGNSA. In DNA, the CDR3 is TGTGCCAGCAGCCCCCACCTGGGACTGGCCCAAGAGACCCAGTACTTC. Amino acids: CASSPHLGLAQETQYF.

The chain recombines TRBV6-1 with TRBJ2-6; TRBD1 is a possible D gene (6 bases). Looked up from germline, CDR1 is MNHNS and CDR2 is SASEGT. Trimming took 3 bases from V and 4 from J, leaving 13 bases between them. There are 16 residues in the CDR3. CDR3 DNA sequence: TGTGCCAGCAGTGAGGTGGGGGCGTGGGGGGCCAACGTCCTGACTTTC. It translates to CASSEVGAWGANVLTF.

The V and J genes are TRBV23-1 and TRBJ1-5, with TRBD1 as a possible D gene (6 bases). TRBV23-1 is noted as an ORF with a role that remains uncertain. Deletions cut 1 base from V and 6 bases from J, with 16 bases between. CDR3 size: 16 residues. The CDR3 DNA reads TGCGCCAGCAGTCAATGGAAGGACAGAGATGGTCAGCCCCAGCATTTT. It yields the protein CASSQWKDRDGQPQHF.

This chain links TRBV7-7 with TRBJ2-7; 10 bases agree with TRBD1. This CDR3 is built from 15 residues. The germline V gene has CDR1 SSHAT and CDR2 FNYEAQ (reference sequence). V shed 5 bases, J shed 7 bases, and the junction held 11 bases outside the gene matches. CDR3: CASSPGGGQGTEQYF. The CDR3 DNA sequence: TGTGCCAGCAGCCCGGGAGGGGGACAGGGGACTGAGCAGTACTTC.

The CDR3 is CASSPTGTEDNEQFF. For the CDR3, the DNA is TGTGCCAGCAGCCCGACCGGAACAGAAGACAATGAGCAGTTCTTC. The chain recombines TRBV11-2 with TRBJ2-1, with no clear D. Per germline, CDR1 SGHAT and CDR2 FQNNGV. This CDR3 has 15 residues. V shed 5 bases and J shed 5 bases, with 16 bases lying between them. Full variable domain (missing parts from reference TRBV11-2 and TRBJ2-1): EAGVAQSPRYKIIEKRQSVAFWCNPISGHATLYWYQQILGQGPKLLIQFQNNGVVDDSQLPKDRFSAERLKGVDSTLKIQPAKLEDSAVYLCASSPTGTEDNEQFFGPGTRLTVL.

A note on this clone: At one end, the junction sequence differs from germline, possibly due to a read error. The chain couples TRBV11-1 to TRBJ1-1, with TRBD1 matching over 8 bases. Germline V gene data show CDR1 as SGHAT and CDR2 as FQDESV (reference sequence). The CDR3 runs to 12 residues. As DNA, the CDR3 is TGTGCCGGCAGCTCGGACAGGGAGGAAGCTTTCTTT. Translation: CAGSSDREEAFF.

The rearrangement links TRBV11-3 to TRBJ2-2, with 8 bases fitting TRBD2. CDR3 size: 15 residues. CDR1 and CDR2 from the germline V gene are SGHNT and YENEEA. The V gene end was trimmed by 5 bases and the J gene end by 4 bases; junction bases not matched to a gene: 6. Here the CDR3 reads CASSLTGLVTGELFF. In nucleotides, the CDR3 is TGTGCCAGCAGCCTAACGGGACTAGTCACCGGGGAGCTGTTTTTT.

The rearrangement joins TRBV5-6 to TRBJ2-6, with 11 positions matching TRBD2. From germline, CDR1 is SGHDT and CDR2 YYEEEE. V gave up 4 bases and J gave up 0 bases; unmatched junction bases: 9. There are 19 residues in the CDR3. CDR3 coding DNA: TGTGCCAGCAGCATACTACTAGCGGGGGATTACTCTGGGGCCAACGTCCTGACTTTC. Translated, it gives CASSILLAGDYSGANVLTF.

The chain is built from TRBV20-1 and TRBJ2-1; 7 nucleotides align to TRBD2. This CDR3 is 11 amino acids long. V gave up 3 bases and J gave up 13 bases; unmatched junction bases: 6. CDR1 and CDR2 from the germline V gene are DFQATT and SNEGSKA (reference sequence). CDR3 nucleotide sequence: TGCAGTGCTAGCCCTGGGACTACACAGTTCTTC. Amino acid sequence: CSASPGTTQFF.

The chain joins TRBV2 to TRBJ2-1; D is perhaps TRBD2 (5 bases). V shed 2 bases and J shed 0 bases, with 14 bases lying between them. This CDR3 is built from 17 residues. Germline V CDR1 and CDR2: SNHLY, FYNNEI. The CDR3, as DNA: TGTGCCAGCAGTGAATTTAGTAGCGTTAGCTCCTACAATGAGCAGTTCTTC. Its translation: CASSEFSSVSSYNEQFF.

The chain carries TRBV7-8 and TRBJ1-4; D gene unclear. Germline V lookup: CDR1 SGHVS, CDR2 FQNEAQ. The germline V and J ends were trimmed by 4 bases and 3 bases, with 18 bases remaining between them. The CDR3 runs 17 residues. This chain's CDR3 is CASSWRRKHKPNEKLFF. In nucleotides, the CDR3 is TGTGCCAGCAGCTGGAGGAGAAAACATAAACCTAATGAAAAACTGTTTTTT.

V is TRBV7-3 and J is TRBJ2-1; 8 positions match TRBD2. Trimming cost V 0 bases and J 5 bases; bases outside gene matches: 3. The length of the CDR3 is 15 residues. Germline lookup yields CDR1 SGHTA and CDR2 FQGTGA. CDR3 sequence reads: CASSLTRTSNNEQFF. The CDR3 DNA reads TGTGCCAGCAGCTTAACCCGGACTAGCAACAATGAGCAGTTCTTC. Using reference TRBV7-3 and TRBJ2-1 for the parts outside the CDR3, the full variable domain is GAGVSQTPSNKVTEKGKYVELRCDPISGHTALYWYRQSLGQGPEFLIYFQGTGAADDSGLPNDRFFAVRPEGSVSTLKIQRTERGDSAVYLCASSLTRTSNNEQFFGPGTRLTVL.

The V call is TRBV5-4, the J call TRBJ2-1; D gene uncertain. From germline, CDR1 is SGHNT and CDR2 YYREEE (reference sequence). V was cut by 6 bases and J by 2 bases, with 12 bases left in between. This CDR3 spans 14 amino acids. The CDR3 DNA follows: TGTGCCAGCACCAGACCCAGCGCCTACAATGAGCAGTTCTTC. The encoded protein is CASTRPSAYNEQFF.

The chain recombines TRBV30 with TRBJ2-7, with 9 bases matching TRBD1. The CDR3 extends over 14 amino acids. The germline V gene has CDR1 GTSNPN and CDR2 SVGIG (reference sequence). Trimming cost V 2 bases and J 6 bases; bases outside gene matches: 8. The CDR3 DNA reads TGTGCCTGGAGTAAAAGGGGACAGGGAAGCGAGCAGTACTTC. Amino acid sequence: CAWSKRGQGSEQYF.

The genes are TRBV5-4 and TRBJ2-6, with 8 nucleotides matching TRBD2. The CDR3 length is 19 residues. The germline V gene has CDR1 SGHNT and CDR2 YYREEE (reference sequence). The V gene end was trimmed by 0 bases and the J gene end by 0 bases; junction bases not matched to a gene: 8. CDR3 loop: CASSLAGLAGYSGANVLTF. DNA of the CDR3: TGTGCCAGCAGCTTGGCCGGTCTAGCGGGTTACTCTGGGGCCAACGTCCTGACTTTC.

The chain combines TRBV4-3 with TRBJ1-5, with D possibly TRBD1 on 5 matching bases. Per the germline V gene, CDR1 is LGHNA and CDR2 is YSLEER. The CDR3 sequence is 15 residues long. V lost 0 bases to trimming and J lost 4 bases, with 10 bases between them. CDR3 sequence (DNA): TGCGCCAGCAGCCAAGAATGGGGGGATAATCAGCCCCAGCATTTT. It specifies CASSQEWGDNQPQHF.

The rearrangement links TRBV11-2 to TRBJ1-3; no firm D call. The CDR3 is 14 residues long. Trimming removed 6 bases from V and 0 bases from J, with 9 bases in between. In germline, CDR1 is SGHAT, CDR2 FQNNGV. CDR3 nucleotide sequence: TGTGCCAGCAGGCCGGGAGGCTCTGGAAACACCATATATTTT. Its translation: CASRPGGSGNTIYF.